This entry describes one TCR beta chain. The data derive from a study of technical replicates of blood from several donors. Here immunoSEQ multiplex PCR was the method, and the copy in TCRdb shows in-frame clones only, minus some. The repertoire has tens of thousands of clones, 75% to 95% of them found once; the top ten carry about 0.39%. The germline CDR1 and CDR2 sequences are SEHNR and FQNEAQ (reference sequence). This CDR3 region has 16 residues. J was trimmed by 8 bases and V by 5 bases; bases with no gene match: 12. The sequenced sample consisted of T cells isolated from PBMCs. The rearrangement joins TRBV7-9 to TRBJ1-4; 9 bases agree with TRBD1. This clonotype was obtained from a human donor in good health. In nucleotides, the CDR3 is TGTGCCAGCAGCAGACCGGGACAGGGTATTGGGGAAAAACTGTTTTTT. It yields the protein CASSRPGQGIGEKLFF.